The rows below give T cell receptor beta chains drawn from one sample of a study of CD8 T cells in Susac syndrome. TCRdb re-called the immunoSEQ multiplex PCR reads with MiXCR, one entry per CDR3 protein. The sample consists of about 89,000 distinct CDR3 sequences, 90% to 95% of them appearing once. The specimen sequenced was CD8+ T cells from PBMCs. Every receptor here comes from a human donor in good health. CDR3s include the opening cysteine and the closing phenylalanine or tryptophan. D genes are given only for firm matches. Clone size appears in some rows only: once, few, many, or a class for an expanded clone.

cdr3_nt	cdr3_aa	j_call	d_call	v_call	clone_size
TGTGCCAGCAGCTCTAACTACGAGCAGTACTTC	CASSSNYEQYF	TRBJ2-7	.	TRBV13	few
TGTGCCAGCAGCTTGGCGGACCGCAAGACTGAAGCTTTCTTT	CASSLADRKTEAFF	TRBJ1-1	.	TRBV5-6	.
TGTGCCAGCAGCTTGGCGACGGGGGGATTTTACAATGAGCAGTTCTTC	CASSLATGGFYNEQFF	TRBJ2-1	TRBD2	TRBV5-6	.
TGTGCCAGCAGCCAATTTAAGCTCGATGGCTACACCTTC	CASSQFKLDGYTF	TRBJ1-2	.	TRBV14	.
TGTGCCAGCGGGCCTAATCGACAGGGCGATGGCTACACCTTC	CASGPNRQGDGYTF	TRBJ1-2	TRBD1	TRBV3-1	.
TGCAGTGCACCCTCTCCTGGGTGGTATTTT	CSAPSPGWYF	TRBJ2-3	.	TRBV20-1	.
TGTGCCAGCAGTCCTTCTGTGGGGGAAACTAATGAAAAACTGTTTTTT	CASSPSVGETNEKLFF	TRBJ1-4	.	TRBV27	.
TGTGCCAGCAGCTTGAGGGACTGGGGATGGAACACTGAAGCTTTCTTT	CASSLRDWGWNTEAFF	TRBJ1-1	.	TRBV5-5	.
TGTGCCAGCAGCGTAGCTTGGACGGAGAGCGAAGCTTTCTTT	CASSVAWTESEAFF	TRBJ1-1	.	TRBV9	.
TGTGCCAGCGGTTTGTTGGGGGAGACCCAGTACTTC	CASGLLGETQYF	TRBJ2-5	.	TRBV12-3/TRBV12-4	.
TGTGCCAGTAAGGTTGGGGGCGGTAACTATGGCTACACCTTC	CASKVGGGNYGYTF	TRBJ1-2	.	TRBV19	.
TGTGCCAGCAGTTACACGTTTGAAGCTTTCTTT	CASSYTFEAFF	TRBJ1-1	.	TRBV6-2/TRBV6-3	.
TGTGCCAGCAAGGAACCGGGACGGTATGAGACCCAGTACTTC	CASKEPGRYETQYF	TRBJ2-5	.	TRBV2	.
TGTGCCAGCAGCACCCCCACTAGCGGGGGTCCCTACGAGCAGTACTTC	CASSTPTSGGPYEQYF	TRBJ2-7	TRBD2	TRBV11-2	.
TGTGCCATCATTGACTCCTACGAGCAGTACTTC	CAIIDSYEQYF	TRBJ2-7	.	TRBV10-3	.
TGCAGTGCTAGTTTCGTAGATCTCGAGCAGTACTTC	CSASFVDLEQYF	TRBJ2-7	.	TRBV20-1	.
TGCAGTGCTAGAGGCCAACAGGGGGATACTGAAGCTTTCTTT	CSARGQQGDTEAFF	TRBJ1-1	TRBD1	TRBV20-1	.